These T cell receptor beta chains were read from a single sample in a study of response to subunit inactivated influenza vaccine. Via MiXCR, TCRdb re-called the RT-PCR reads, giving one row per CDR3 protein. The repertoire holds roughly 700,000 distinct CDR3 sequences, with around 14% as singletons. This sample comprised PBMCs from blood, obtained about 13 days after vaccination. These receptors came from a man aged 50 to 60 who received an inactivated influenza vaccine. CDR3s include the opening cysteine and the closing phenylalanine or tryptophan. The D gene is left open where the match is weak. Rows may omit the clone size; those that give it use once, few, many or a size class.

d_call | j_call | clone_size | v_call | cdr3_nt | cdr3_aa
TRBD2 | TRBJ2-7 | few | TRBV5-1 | TGCGCCAGCAGCTTGGACTCCGGGACTAGCGGGGCAGAGCAGTACTTC | CASSLDSGTSGAEQYF
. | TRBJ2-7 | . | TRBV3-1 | TGTGCCAGCAGCCAAGGGTCGAAAGAACCTGGGAGCGAGCAGTACTTC | CASSQGSKEPGSEQYF
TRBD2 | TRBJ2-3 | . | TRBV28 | TGTGCCAGCAGTTTAATGACTAGCGGGCCTACTAGCACAGATACGCAGTATTTT | CASSLMTSGPTSTDTQYF
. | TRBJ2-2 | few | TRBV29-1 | TGCAGCGCCAGGAGAGCCACAACCGGGGAGCTGTTTTTT | CSARRATTGELFF
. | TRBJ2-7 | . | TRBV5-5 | TGTGCCAGCAGCTTTCAGGGCAACTCCTACGAGCAGTACTTC | CASSFQGNSYEQYF
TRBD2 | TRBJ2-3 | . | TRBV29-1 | TGCAGCGTCCCGGCGGGAGATAGAGATACGCAGTATTTT | CSVPAGDRDTQYF
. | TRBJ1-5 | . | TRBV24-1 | TGTGCCACCAGGAGAGGGGATAATCAGCCCCAGCATTTT | CATRRGDNQPQHF
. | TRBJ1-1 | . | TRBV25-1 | TGTGCCAGCAGTGGACGCTACCGTCACTTT | CASSGRYRHF
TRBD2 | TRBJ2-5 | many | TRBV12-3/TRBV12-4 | TGTGCCAGCAGTTTATGGCTAGCGGACCAAGAGACCCAGTACTTC | CASSLWLADQETQYF
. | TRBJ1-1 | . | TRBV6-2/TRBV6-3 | TGTGCCAGCAGCCCCGGAGCGGGAAATGAAGCTTTCTTT | CASSPGAGNEAFF
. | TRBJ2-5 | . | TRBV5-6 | TGTGCCAGCAGCCAGGGACCCGGAGAGACCCAGTACTTC | CASSQGPGETQYF
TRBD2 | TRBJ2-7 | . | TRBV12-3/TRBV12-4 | TGTGCCAGCAGACGGGGGACTAGCGGAAACTACGAGCAGTACTTC | CASRRGTSGNYEQYF
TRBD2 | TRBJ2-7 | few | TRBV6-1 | TGTGCCAGCAGGGCCCGAGCGGGGGCGGGTTACGAGCAGTACTTC | CASRARAGAGYEQYF
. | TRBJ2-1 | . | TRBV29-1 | TGCAGCGTTGAAGATATTAGGCGGGCCCGGCCTTACAATGAGCAGTTCTTC | CSVEDIRRARPYNEQFF
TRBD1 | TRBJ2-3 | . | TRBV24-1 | TGTGCCACCAGCGGGAAACCGAGGACAGGGGACACAGATACGCAGTATTTT | CATSGKPRTGDTDTQYF
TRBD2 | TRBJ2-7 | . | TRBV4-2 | TGTGCCAGCAGCCTTACCGGGACTAGCTCCTACGAGCAGTACTTC | CASSLTGTSSYEQYF
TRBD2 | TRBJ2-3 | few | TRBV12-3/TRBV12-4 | TGTGCCAGCAGTTTAGCCTCGGCTAGCGGGGGCAGCACAGATACGCAGTATTTT | CASSLASASGGSTDTQYF
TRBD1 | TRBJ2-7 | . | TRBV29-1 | TGCAGCGTCCGGACAGGGGGATCTCTCTACGAGCAGTACTTC | CSVRTGGSLYEQYF
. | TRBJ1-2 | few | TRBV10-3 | TGTGCCATCACTCCCGAGACCCGGGGCCCGGGAGGCTACACCTTC | CAITPETRGPGGYTF
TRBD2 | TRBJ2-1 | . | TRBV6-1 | TGTGCCAGCAGGACGGGGGGGAGCAATGAGCAGTTCTTC | CASRTGGSNEQFF
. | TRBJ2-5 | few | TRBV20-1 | TGCAGTACTGGGGGGCAGGGGACCCAGTACTTC | CSTGGQGTQYF
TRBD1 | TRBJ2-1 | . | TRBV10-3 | TGTGCCATCGACGGACAGGGAAACAATGAGCAGTTCTTC | CAIDGQGNNEQFF
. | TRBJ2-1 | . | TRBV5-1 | TGCGCCAGCAGCTTGACCGGCAGGGAGTGGAATGAGCAGTTCTTC | CASSLTGREWNEQFF
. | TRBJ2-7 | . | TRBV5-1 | TGCGCCAGCAGCTCCTTACCAACCTACGAGCAGTACTTC | CASSSLPTYEQYF
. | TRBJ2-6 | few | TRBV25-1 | TGTGCCAGCACAGAATCTGGGGCCAACGTCCTGACTTTC | CASTESGANVLTF
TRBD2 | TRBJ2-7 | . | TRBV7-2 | TGTGCCAGCAGCTTTAGCGGGCCAGCCTACGAGCAGTACTTC | CASSFSGPAYEQYF
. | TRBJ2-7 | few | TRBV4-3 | TGCGCCAGCAGCCAAGAATCGCGTAGGGGCTACGAGCAGTACTTC | CASSQESRRGYEQYF
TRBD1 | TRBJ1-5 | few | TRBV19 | TGTGCCAGTAGTACCGACTGGGGCAGGGGGAATCAGCCCCAGCATTTT | CASSTDWGRGNQPQHF
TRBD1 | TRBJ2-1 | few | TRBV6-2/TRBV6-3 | TGTGCCAGCAGTTATAGAAGGCAGGGGGCAACACTTGAGCAGTTCTTC | CASSYRRQGATLEQFF
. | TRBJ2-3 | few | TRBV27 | TGTGCCAGCAGTTTATCGGGGTGGTCGGGGTCAGATACGCAGTATTTT | CASSLSGWSGSDTQYF
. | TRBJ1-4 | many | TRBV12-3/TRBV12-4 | TGTGCCAGCAGTTTAGGCAGGGTCACTAATGAAAAACTGTTTTTT | CASSLGRVTNEKLFF
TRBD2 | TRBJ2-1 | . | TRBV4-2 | TGTGCCAGCAGCCATGATGGGCTAGCGGGAGGAGGCGATGAGCAGTTCTTC | CASSHDGLAGGGDEQFF
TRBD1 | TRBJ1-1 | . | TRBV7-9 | TGTGCCAGCAGCATAGACAGGGCCACTGAAGCTTTCTTT | CASSIDRATEAFF
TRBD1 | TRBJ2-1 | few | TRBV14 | TGTGCCAGCAGCCAGGGGGACAGGGGCTCGCAGTTCTTC | CASSQGDRGSQFF
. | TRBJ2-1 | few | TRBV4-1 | TGCGCCAGCAGTTCGTCGGCATACAATGAGCAGTTCTTC | CASSSSAYNEQFF
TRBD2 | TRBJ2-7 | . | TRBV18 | TGTGCCAGCTCACGCGGGACTAGCGGGAATCCTGCCTACGAGCAGTACTTC | CASSRGTSGNPAYEQYF
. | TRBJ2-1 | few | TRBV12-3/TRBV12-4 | TGTGCCAGCAGCCCCTCGCGGCTTTACAATGAGCAGTTCTTC | CASSPSRLYNEQFF
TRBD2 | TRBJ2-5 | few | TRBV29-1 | TGCAGCGTTGAAGGTCTAGCGGGAGAGTCGAGTCAAGAGACCCAGTACTTC | CSVEGLAGESSQETQYF
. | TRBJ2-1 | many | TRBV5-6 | TGTGCCAGCGGGGGGTTGTCCCGACACAATGAGCAGTTCTTC | CASGGLSRHNEQFF
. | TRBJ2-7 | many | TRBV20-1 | TGCAGTGGGACTATAAACTACGAGCAGTACTTC | CSGTINYEQYF
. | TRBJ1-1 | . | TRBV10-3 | TGTGCCATCAGTGCTGAGGGGACCACTGAAGCTTTCTTT | CAISAEGTTEAFF
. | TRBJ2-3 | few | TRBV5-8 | TGTGCCAGCACCTTCGGAGGGCAGGCTAGCACAGATACGCAGTATTTT | CASTFGGQASTDTQYF
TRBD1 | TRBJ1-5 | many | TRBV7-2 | TGTGCCAGCAGCTCTGCAGGGGGAAGCCAGCCCCAGCATTTT | CASSSAGGSQPQHF
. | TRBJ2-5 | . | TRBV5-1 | TGCGCCAGCAGCGGCGGCTTGGCAGTTCAAGAGACCCAGTACTTC | CASSGGLAVQETQYF
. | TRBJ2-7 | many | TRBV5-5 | TGTGCCAGCAGCTCCCAAGGACAGTCCTACGAGCAGTACTTC | CASSSQGQSYEQYF
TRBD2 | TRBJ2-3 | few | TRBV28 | TGTGCCAGCAGTTTACCTAGCGGGACCCCCGATACGCAGTATTTT | CASSLPSGTPDTQYF
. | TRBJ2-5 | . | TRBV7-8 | TGTGCCAGCAGCTTTTACGGGACGTTTGAGACCCAGTACTTC | CASSFYGTFETQYF